A single sample is the source of the 23 T cell receptor beta chains below, sequenced in a study of post-analysis software for immune sequencing data. Points from the study as a whole: In patients, a few TRBV segments were more frequent than in controls, with TRBV5-6, TRBV5-1 and TRBV20-1 among them.

The library was made from cDNA and included unique molecular identifiers. TCRdb reanalysed the PCR reads using MiXCR and keeps one entry per CDR3 protein. The sample includes 820,000 or so distinct CDR3 sequences, roughly 50% seen only once; the top ten take approximately 4.5%. Which antigens these TCRs recognize remains unknown. The material sequenced was blood. These receptors came from a girl between 5 and 17 years old with multiple sclerosis.

This chain links TRBV19 with TRBJ1-1; D gene unclear. Germline loops: CDR1 LNHDA, CDR2 SQIVND (reference sequence). V lost 3 bases and J lost 10, with 12 bases in between. The CDR3 has 12 amino acids. CDR3 in amino acids: CASSIKGTRAFF. In DNA, the CDR3 is TGTGCCAGTAGTATCAAGGGAACGCGAGCTTTCTTT. The whole variable domain, remainder taken from reference TRBV19 and TRBJ1-1, is DGGITQSPKYLFRKEGQNVTLSCEQNLNHDAMYWYRQDPGQGLRLIYYSQIVNDFQKGDIAEGYSVSREKKESFPLTVTSAQKNPTAFYLCASSIKGTRAFFGQGTRLTVV.

The chain combines TRBV29-1 with TRBJ1-2; the D gene is possibly TRBD1 (6 bases). This CDR3 is built from 12 residues. Germline V gene lookup returns CDR1 SQVTM and CDR2 ANQGSEA. The germline V and J ends were trimmed by 7 bases and 8 bases, with 17 bases remaining between them. The CDR3 loop reads CSAVGNRAGYTF. The CDR3 DNA is TGCAGCGCGGTGGGAAACAGGGCAGGCTACACCTTC.

V is TRBV14 and J is TRBJ1-1, with D tentatively TRBD1 (6 bases). V lost 3 bases and J 5 bases, leaving 16 bases between the germline ends. The CDR3 is 15 residues long. CDR1 is SGHDN, CDR2 FVKESK, per germline. The CDR3 sequence: CASSQAGTTGTEAFF. The CDR3, as DNA: TGTGCCAGCAGCCAGGCCGGGACAACCGGTACTGAAGCTTTCTTT.

V and J are TRBV6-1 and TRBJ1-2; TRBD1 might be the D (5 bases). The germline CDR1 and CDR2 sequences are MNHNS and SASEGT. Trimming left V 0 bases short and J 6 bases short, with 8 bases between. The CDR3 runs 13 residues. The CDR3 reads CASSEARAHGYTF. The CDR3 nucleotides are TGTGCCAGCAGTGAAGCCAGGGCCCATGGCTACACCTTC.

This clonotype was seen a few times. The chain uses TRBV5-1 and TRBJ2-7; 10 nucleotides match TRBD1. Per the germline V gene, CDR1 is SGHRS and CDR2 is YFSETQ. The CDR3 consists of 15 residues. With 6 bases clipped from V and 2 bases from J, the junction kept 8 bases outside the gene matches. The CDR3 protein is CASNPGTGVAYEQYF. The CDR3 nucleotides are TGCGCCAGCAACCCCGGGACAGGGGTGGCCTACGAGCAGTACTTC.

This chain uses TRBV5-1 with TRBJ2-1; weak D call: TRBD2 (5 bases). Per germline, CDR1 SGHRS and CDR2 YFSETQ. This CDR3 has 12 amino acids. V was shortened by 4 bases and J by 8 bases, with 10 bases between the two germline ends. The CDR3 sequence is CASSIYGDEQFF. Here the CDR3 DNA reads TGCGCCAGCAGCATCTACGGGGATGAGCAGTTCTTC.

The chain uses TRBV6-4 and TRBJ2-1; D is unresolved. V gave up 3 bases and J gave up 2 bases, with 5 bases separating them. There are 13 residues in the CDR3. Germline values: CDR1 MRHNA, CDR2 SNTAGT. In DNA form, the CDR3 reads TGTGCCAGCAGTGAAATCCCCTACAATGAGCAGTTCTTC. It codes for CASSEIPYNEQFF.

The V and J genes are TRBV7-3 and TRBJ2-3; 7 bases match TRBD1. CDR1 SGHTA and CDR2 FQGTGA come from the germline V gene. J gave up 2 bases and V 0 bases, and 2 bases lay outside the gene matches. The length of the CDR3 is 15 residues. CDR3 in DNA: TGTGCCAGCAGCTTAACCGACAGGGACACAGATACGCAGTATTTT. Protein: CASSLTDRDTDTQYF.

This chain uses TRBV6-5 with TRBJ2-7; a weak D match, TRBD1 (6 bases). Trimming stripped 6 bases from V and 4 bases from J, with 13 bases between. CDR3 size: 13 residues. Germline CDR1 and CDR2: MNHEY and SVGAGI. CDR3 in amino acids: CASSSGTQYEQYF. For the CDR3, the DNA is TGTGCCAGCAGCTCCGGGACACAGTACGAGCAGTACTTC.

The CDR3 loop is CSVWRRSDTQYF. CDR3 DNA sequence: TGCAGCGTTTGGAGACGCTCAGATACGCAGTATTTT. The rearrangement joins TRBV29-1 to TRBJ2-3; no clear D gene. The length of the CDR3 is 12 residues. Germline assignment: CDR1 SQVTM and CDR2 ANQGSEA. V was pared by 5 bases and J by 4 bases, with 10 bases between.

This clonotype occurred a few times. V gene TRBV5-1 combines with J gene TRBJ1-1; D is undetermined. Germline-derived CDR1 and CDR2 are SGHRS and YFSETQ. Trimming pared 2 bases from V and 1 base from J, leaving 6 bases between. The CDR3 spans 13 residues. In DNA, the CDR3 is TGCGCCAGCAGCTTCCAAAGGAACACTGAAGCTTTCTTT. Translating it yields CASSFQRNTEAFF.

The chain couples TRBV18 to TRBJ2-3; no reliable D call. Trimming took off 2 bases at V and 4 bases at J, with 10 bases between the two ends. The CDR3 consists of 14 residues. Germline-derived CDR1 and CDR2 are KGHSH and LQKENI. The CDR3 region is CASSPLGSPDTQYF. For the CDR3, the DNA is TGTGCCAGCTCACCATTGGGCTCCCCAGATACGCAGTATTTT.

The chain joins TRBV20-1 to TRBJ1-1; TRBD1 might be the D (5 bases). Per germline, CDR1 DFQATT and CDR2 SNEGSKA (reference sequence). This CDR3 has 17 amino acids. The V and J ends lost 0 bases and 14 bases respectively, with 31 bases between them. The CDR3 coding sequence is TGCAGTGCTAGAGATACCGGGTTAGCGGGACGCGACAATGAGCAGTTCTTT. Translated: CSARDTGLAGRDNEQFF.

The chain is built from TRBV29-1 and TRBJ2-4, with TRBD2 matching over 16 bases. Germline values: CDR1 SQVTM, CDR2 ANQGSEA. J was trimmed by 6 bases and V by 4 bases; bases with no gene match: 9. This CDR3 is 17 amino acids long. In DNA, the CDR3 is TGCAGCGTTGCTTTTGGGACTAGCGGGGGGGGCACAAACATTCAGTACTTC. Protein product: CSVAFGTSGGGTNIQYF.

The chain combines TRBV7-3 with TRBJ2-4; 7 nucleotides line up with TRBD2. Looked up from germline, CDR1 is SGHTA and CDR2 is FQGTGA. CDR3 length: 15 residues. Trimming removed 2 bases from V and 6 bases from J; junction bases left unmatched: 7. CDR3 DNA sequence: TGTGCCAGCAGCTTAGCGGGAGCGGAGGGAAACATTCAGTACTTC. Amino acids: CASSLAGAEGNIQYF.

The chain employs TRBV20-1 and TRBJ1-1; D is unresolved. The V end lost 1 base, the J end lost 0 bases, and 6 bases lay between the germline ends. The CDR3 is made up of 13 amino acids. Per germline, CDR1 DFQATT and CDR2 SNEGSKA (reference sequence). CDR3 in DNA: TGCAGTGCTAGAGCTCCGATGAACACTGAAGCTTTCTTT. Encoded protein: CSARAPMNTEAFF.

The chain joins TRBV6-5 to TRBJ1-2; D unclear. The CDR3 spans 12 residues. Trimming shortened V by 4 bases and J by 1 base, and 4 bases separated the two germline ends. Germline V CDR1 and CDR2: MNHEY, SVGAGI. The CDR3 region is CASSWDNYGYTF. The DNA of the CDR3 is TGTGCCAGCAGTTGGGATAACTATGGCTACACCTTC.

The chain has TRBV12-3 or TRBV12-4 and TRBJ2-3; a possible D gene is TRBD1 (6 bases). The CDR3 spans 15 residues. Trimming left V 7 bases short and J 0 bases short, with 14 bases between. The CDR3 spells CASTWGRSSTDTQYF. In nucleotides, the CDR3 is TGTGCCAGCACCTGGGGGCGGTCTAGCACAGATACGCAGTATTTT.

The chain links TRBV29-1 to TRBJ2-4, with a tentative D call TRBD1 (6 bases). V was clipped by 3 bases and J by 2 bases, with 11 bases between them. The germline V gene encodes CDR1 SQVTM and CDR2 ANQGSEA. This CDR3 spans 14 amino acids. This chain's CDR3 is CSVEGRGSKNIQYF. As DNA, the CDR3 is TGCAGCGTTGAGGGCAGGGGATCCAAAAACATTCAGTACTTC.

The V call is TRBV10-3, the J call TRBJ2-3, with D uncertain. CDR3 length: 15 residues. From germline, CDR1 is ENHRY and CDR2 SYGVKD. Trimming took off 8 bases at V and 8 bases at J, with 23 bases between the two ends. CDR3 sequence reads: CAIQKRNGQKGTQYF. DNA for the CDR3: TGTGCCATCCAGAAACGGAACGGTCAGAAGGGTACGCAGTATTTT.

This chain links TRBV29-1 with TRBJ2-3; 8 bases agree with TRBD1. J was trimmed by 3 bases and V by 1 base; bases with no gene match: 0. The CDR3 contains 13 residues. In germline, CDR1 is SQVTM, CDR2 ANQGSEA. The chain's CDR3 is CSVEGQGTDTQYF. The CDR3 nucleotides are TGCAGCGTTGAAGGACAGGGGACAGATACGCAGTATTTT.

The chain recombines TRBV19 with TRBJ2-3; TRBD1 aligns across 10 bases. Germline V gene data show CDR1 as LNHDA and CDR2 as SQIVND (reference sequence). The V and J ends lost 4 bases and 2 bases, in that order; junction bases with no gene match: 3. This CDR3 has 15 amino acids. The CDR3 loop reads CASSTTGGTTDTQYF. The CDR3 DNA sequence: TGTGCCAGTAGTACGACAGGGGGCACCACAGATACGCAGTATTTT.

Turning to this clonotype: Germline is not matched at one junction end, which may reflect a read error. This chain joins TRBV4-1 and TRBJ2-5; 8 nucleotides match TRBD2. This CDR3 spans 15 amino acids. Germline V CDR1 and CDR2: MGHRA, YSYEKL. The CDR3 DNA reads TGCGTCAGCAGCCAAGAGAGGCTAGCGGGCGGAAAGCAGTACTTC. This translates into CVSSQERLAGGKQYF.